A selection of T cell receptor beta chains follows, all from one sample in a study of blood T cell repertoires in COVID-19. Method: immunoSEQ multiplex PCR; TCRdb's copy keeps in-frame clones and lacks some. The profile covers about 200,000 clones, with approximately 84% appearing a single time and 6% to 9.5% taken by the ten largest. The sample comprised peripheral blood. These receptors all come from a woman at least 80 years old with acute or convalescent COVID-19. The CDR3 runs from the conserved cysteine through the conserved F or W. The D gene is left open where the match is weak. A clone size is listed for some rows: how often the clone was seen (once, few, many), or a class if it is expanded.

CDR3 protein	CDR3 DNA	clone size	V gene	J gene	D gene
CASSATGRIGETQYF	TGTGCCAGCAGCGCGACAGGGAGAATTGGGGAGACCCAGTACTTC	NA	TRBV2	TRBJ2-5	TRBD1
CASSQFGVGTTDNEQFF	TGTGCCAGTAGCCAATTCGGGGTTGGGACTACCGACAATGAGCAGTTCTTC	many	TRBV19	TRBJ2-1	TRBD2
CASRAGTGGIRTYGYTF	TGTGCCAGCAGGGCAGGGACAGGGGGCATTAGAACCTATGGCTACACCTTC	once	TRBV28	TRBJ1-2	TRBD1
CASSLLRADTQYF	TGTGCCAGCAGCCTCCTCCGTGCAGATACGCAGTATTTT	NA	TRBV11-2	TRBJ2-3	NA
CASSLAPTGNTSPLHF	TGCGCCAGCAGCTTGGCACCGACAGGGAATACTTCACCCCTCCACTTT	NA	TRBV5-1	TRBJ1-6	TRBD1
CASSYRPRGGYNEQFF	TGTGCCAGCAGTTACCGTCCTCGCGGGGGCTACAATGAGCAGTTCTTC	NA	TRBV6-5	TRBJ2-1	TRBD2
CASSHDTPQYF	TGTGCCAGCAGCCACGACACGCCCCAGTACTTC	many	TRBV3-1/TRBV3-2	TRBJ2-5	NA
CASSQGAGYTF	TGTGCCAGCAGCCAGGGGGCTGGCTACACCTTC	NA	TRBV3-1/TRBV3-2	TRBJ1-2	NA
CASSPRTSGRNEQFF	TGTGCCAGCTCACCACGGACTAGCGGGAGGAATGAGCAGTTCTTC	NA	TRBV18	TRBJ2-1	TRBD2
CASSLGTSGAFSYEQYF	TGTGCCAGCAGCTTAGGGACTAGCGGGGCCTTCTCCTACGAGCAGTACTTC	NA	TRBV7-2	TRBJ2-7	TRBD2
CASSYSFSLSQETQYF	TGTGCCAGCAGTTACTCTTTTAGTCTGTCCCAAGAGACCCAGTACTTC	NA	TRBV6-2/TRBV6-3	TRBJ2-5	NA
CAISEVGDFNYGYTF	TGTGCCATCAGTGAGGTTGGAGACTTTAACTATGGCTACACCTTC	NA	TRBV10-3	TRBJ1-2	NA
CASSEDRDNEQFF	TGTGCCAGCTCAGAGGACAGGGACAATGAGCAGTTCTTC	NA	TRBV18	TRBJ2-1	TRBD1
CATGSTSAPYEQYF	TGTGCCACCGGGAGCACTAGCGCTCCCTACGAGCAGTACTTC	NA	TRBV19	TRBJ2-7	TRBD2
CASSLGLGEKETQYF	TGTGCCAGCAGCTTGGGGCTCGGAGAAAAAGAGACCCAGTACTTC	once	TRBV5-6	TRBJ2-5	NA
CASSFGQAAYNEQFF	TGTGCCAGCAGTTTTGGACAGGCCGCCTACAATGAGCAGTTCTTC	NA	TRBV28	TRBJ2-1	TRBD1
CASSLGPGGELFF	TGTGCCAGCAGCCTAGGCCCAGGGGGGGAGCTGTTTTTT	NA	TRBV7-2	TRBJ2-2	NA
CASSLQGMGEKLFF	TGTGCCAGCAGTTTGCAGGGGATGGGTGAAAAACTGTTTTTT	NA	TRBV28	TRBJ1-4	NA
CASSDREFSEAFF	TGTGCCAGCAGTGATAGGGAGTTTTCTGAAGCTTTCTTT	NA	TRBV6-4	TRBJ1-1	NA
CASSQSGTGLYEQYF	TGTGCCAGCAGCCAATCCGGGACTGGTCTATACGAGCAGTACTTC	NA	TRBV4-2	TRBJ2-7	NA
CSVDTSGIGQYF	TGCAGCGTTGATACTTCGGGGATAGGGCAGTACTTC	NA	TRBV29-1	TRBJ2-7	NA
CASSVSGATNEKLFF	TGTGCCAGCAGTGTTTCGGGGGCAACTAATGAAAAACTGTTTTTT	NA	TRBV27	TRBJ1-4	NA
CASTPSGTGVYGYTF	TGTGCCAGCACCCCAAGTGGGACAGGGGTTTATGGCTACACCTTC	few	TRBV6-5	TRBJ1-2	TRBD1
CASSKLEGISYNEQFF	TGTGCCAGCAGCAAACTCGAGGGTATTTCGTACAATGAGCAGTTCTTC	NA	TRBV28	TRBJ2-1	NA
CASSLGQGINYGYTF	TGTGCCAGCAGTTTGGGACAGGGTATTAACTATGGCTACACCTTC	once	TRBV6-5	TRBJ1-2	TRBD1
CASSLDTSYNEQFF	TGTGCCAGCAGCCTGGACACCTCCTACAATGAGCAGTTCTTC	few	TRBV11-2	TRBJ2-1	NA
CASSSRTATNEKLFF	TGTGCCAGCAGCTCAAGGACAGCAACTAATGAAAAACTGTTTTTT	NA	TRBV7-9	TRBJ1-4	NA
CASSLEGQGGQETQYF	TGCGCCAGCAGCTTGGAAGGACAGGGGGGGCAAGAGACCCAGTACTTC	NA	TRBV5-1	TRBJ2-5	TRBD1
CASSYPERNQPQHF	TGTGCCAGCAGTTACCCCGAGAGGAATCAGCCCCAGCATTTT	NA	TRBV6-2/TRBV6-3	TRBJ1-5	NA
CAWSVRGLWDIGELFF	TGTGCCTGGAGTGTACGGGGACTTTGGGATATCGGGGAGCTGTTTTTT	NA	TRBV30	TRBJ2-2	NA
CASSPGTGTEAFF	TGTGCCAGCAGCCCTGGGACAGGCACTGAAGCTTTCTTT	once	TRBV3-1/TRBV3-2	TRBJ1-1	TRBD1
CASSAQPGGGNQPQHF	TGTGCCAGCAGCGCCCAACCAGGGGGTGGTAATCAGCCCCAGCATTTT	NA	TRBV7-6	TRBJ1-5	TRBD1
CTSSPRDRPYEQYF	TGCACCAGCAGCCCCCGGGACAGGCCCTACGAGCAGTACTTC	NA	TRBV1	TRBJ2-7	NA